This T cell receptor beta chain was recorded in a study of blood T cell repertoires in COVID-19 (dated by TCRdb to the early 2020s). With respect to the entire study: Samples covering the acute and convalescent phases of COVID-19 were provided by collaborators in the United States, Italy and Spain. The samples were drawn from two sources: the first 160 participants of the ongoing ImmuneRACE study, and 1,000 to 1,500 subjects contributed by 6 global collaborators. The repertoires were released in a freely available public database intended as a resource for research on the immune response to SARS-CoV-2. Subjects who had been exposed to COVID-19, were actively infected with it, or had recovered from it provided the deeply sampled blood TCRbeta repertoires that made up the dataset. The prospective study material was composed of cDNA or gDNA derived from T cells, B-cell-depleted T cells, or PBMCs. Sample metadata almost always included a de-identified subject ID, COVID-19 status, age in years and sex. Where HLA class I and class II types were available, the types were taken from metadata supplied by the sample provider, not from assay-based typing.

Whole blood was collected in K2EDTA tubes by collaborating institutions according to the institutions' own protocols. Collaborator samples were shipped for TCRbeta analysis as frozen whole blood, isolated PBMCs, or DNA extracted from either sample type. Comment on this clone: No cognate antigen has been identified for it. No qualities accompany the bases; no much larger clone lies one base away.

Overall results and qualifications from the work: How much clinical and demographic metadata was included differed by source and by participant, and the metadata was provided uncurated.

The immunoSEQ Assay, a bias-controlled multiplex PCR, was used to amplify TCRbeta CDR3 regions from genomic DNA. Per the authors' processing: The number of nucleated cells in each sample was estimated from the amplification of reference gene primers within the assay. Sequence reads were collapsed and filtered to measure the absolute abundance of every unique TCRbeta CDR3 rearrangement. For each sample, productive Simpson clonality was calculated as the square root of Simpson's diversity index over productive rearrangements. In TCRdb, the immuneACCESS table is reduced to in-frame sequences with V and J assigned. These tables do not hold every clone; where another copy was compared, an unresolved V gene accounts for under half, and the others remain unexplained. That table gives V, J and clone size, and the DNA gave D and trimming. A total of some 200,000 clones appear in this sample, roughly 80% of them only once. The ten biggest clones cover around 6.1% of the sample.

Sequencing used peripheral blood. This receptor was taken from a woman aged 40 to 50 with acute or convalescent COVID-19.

The nucleotides are TGTGCCAGCAGCCCAGCGGGAGCAGGGAATGAGCAGTTCTTC. This codes for CASSPAGAGNEQFF. This sequence uses TRBV6-5 and TRBJ2-1, with 8 bases in between that match TRBD2. The CDR3 holds 14 amino acids from the cysteine to the phenylalanine. This entry keeps only the CDR3 DNA: 42 bases, framed from base 1. From the germline V gene, CDR1 is MNHEY and CDR2 is SVGAGI. V has 6 bases trimmed and J has 7 bases trimmed; junction bases matching no gene number 8.